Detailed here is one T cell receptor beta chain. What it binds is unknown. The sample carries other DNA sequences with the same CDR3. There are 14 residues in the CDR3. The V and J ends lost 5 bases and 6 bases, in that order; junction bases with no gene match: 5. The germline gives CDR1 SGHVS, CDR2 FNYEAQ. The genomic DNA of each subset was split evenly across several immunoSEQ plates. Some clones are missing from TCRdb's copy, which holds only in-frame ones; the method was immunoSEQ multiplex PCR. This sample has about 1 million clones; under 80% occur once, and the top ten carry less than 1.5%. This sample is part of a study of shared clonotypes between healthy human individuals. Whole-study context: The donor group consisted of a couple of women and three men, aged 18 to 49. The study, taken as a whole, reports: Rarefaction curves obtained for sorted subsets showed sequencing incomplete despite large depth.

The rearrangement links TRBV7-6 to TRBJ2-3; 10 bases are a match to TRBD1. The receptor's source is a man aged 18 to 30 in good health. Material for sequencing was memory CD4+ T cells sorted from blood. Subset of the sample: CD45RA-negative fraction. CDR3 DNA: TGTGCCAGCAGCCGGACAGGGGGTCCGGATACGCAGTATTTT. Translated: CASSRTGGPDTQYF.